These T cell receptor beta chains were read from a single sample in a study of T cell repertoires in cytomegalovirus infection. TCRdb passed the reads through MiXCR, listing each CDR3 protein once. The repertoire holds hundreds of thousands of distinct CDR3 sequences, roughly 15% seen once, with 9.5% to 15% in the top ten. Sequencing was done on a sample of PBMCs. These receptor sequences come from a human donor in good health (CMV status not recorded). Some clones in this sample may be carry-over from other donors' samples. Both conserved end residues are part of each CDR3. Fields, in order: CDR3 DNA, CDR3 protein, J gene, V gene, D gene, clone size. D genes are given only for firm matches. A clone size is listed for some rows: how often the clone was seen (once, few, many), or a class if it is expanded.

DNA: TGTGCCAGTAGTCCTACCGGGACTTACAATGAGCAGTTCTTC; CDR3: CASSPTGTYNEQFF; J: TRBJ2-1; V: TRBV19; D: .; size: many
DNA: TGTGCCAGCAGTTACGCGAGCGGAGCGGGGGCCAACGTCCTGACTTTC; CDR3: CASSYASGAGANVLTF; J: TRBJ2-6; V: TRBV6-5; D: .; size: many
DNA: TGTGCCAGCAGTTTAGTGGTAGGGGACACAGATACGCAGTATTTT; CDR3: CASSLVVGDTDTQYF; J: TRBJ2-3; V: TRBV12-3/TRBV12-4; D: .; size: few
DNA: TGTGCCAGCAGCCCCAAGAGGTTACCGGGGACGAACACCGGGGAGCTGTTTTTT; CDR3: CASSPKRLPGTNTGELFF; J: TRBJ2-2; V: TRBV7-8; D: .; size: many
DNA: TGTGCCAGCAGTTGGTCCGGGACGCACACAGATACGCAGTATTTT; CDR3: CASSWSGTHTDTQYF; J: TRBJ2-3; V: TRBV6-5; D: .; size: few
DNA: TGTGCCAGCAGTACCCAGCGGGGGTGGAAAGAGACCCAGTACTTC; CDR3: CASSTQRGWKETQYF; J: TRBJ2-5; V: TRBV12-3/TRBV12-4; D: TRBD2; size: .
DNA: TGCGCCAGCAGCCAAGATAGGGGGTCGATCGCAACTAATGAAAAACTGTTTTTT; CDR3: CASSQDRGSIATNEKLFF; J: TRBJ1-4; V: TRBV4-3; D: .; size: few
DNA: TGCGCCAGCAGCCCCCTCCCCGGGGGAGGGGGGCAGCCCCAGCATTTT; CDR3: CASSPLPGGGGQPQHF; J: TRBJ1-5; V: TRBV5-1; D: .; size: few
DNA: TGTGCCAGCAGCTTTGGGGGGGCCGGTGTCTCTAATGAAAAACTGTTTTTT; CDR3: CASSFGGAGVSNEKLFF; J: TRBJ1-4; V: TRBV7-9; D: .; size: few
DNA: TGCAGTGCTCCCCCGACAGGGTCCACTAATGAAAAACTGTTTTTT; CDR3: CSAPPTGSTNEKLFF; J: TRBJ1-4; V: TRBV20-1; D: TRBD1; size: few
DNA: TGTGCCAGCAGCTTTGGGTTCCCCTCCTATGGCTACACCTTC; CDR3: CASSFGFPSYGYTF; J: TRBJ1-2; V: TRBV7-9; D: .; size: .
DNA: TGTGCCAGCAGTTTATTTGGGGGAGCTTCATCCTACGAGCAGTACTTC; CDR3: CASSLFGGASSYEQYF; J: TRBJ2-7; V: TRBV27; D: .; size: few
DNA: TGTGCCAGCAGCTCGGGACAGGGTCCATGGCAGCCCCAGCATTTT; CDR3: CASSSGQGPWQPQHF; J: TRBJ1-5; V: TRBV7-2; D: TRBD1; size: many
DNA: TGTGCCAGCAGCTTAAACCTAGCGGGGCCCTCAGAGACCCAGTACTTC; CDR3: CASSLNLAGPSETQYF; J: TRBJ2-5; V: TRBV7-9; D: TRBD2; size: few
DNA: TGTGCCATCACCGAGGGGGGGTCGAACACTGAAGCTTTCTTT; CDR3: CAITEGGSNTEAFF; J: TRBJ1-1; V: TRBV10-3; D: .; size: .
DNA: TGTGCCACCAGCAGAGGAGGGGGCAGGGAGACCCAGTACTTC; CDR3: CATSRGGGRETQYF; J: TRBJ2-5; V: TRBV15; D: TRBD1; size: many
DNA: TGTGCCAGCAGCTTGGAACAGGGGTCTACCTACGAGCAGTACTTC; CDR3: CASSLEQGSTYEQYF; J: TRBJ2-7; V: TRBV7-9; D: TRBD1; size: many
DNA: TGCAGTGCTAGTATGACCCCTGGTCGCAATCAGCCCCAGCATTTT; CDR3: CSASMTPGRNQPQHF; J: TRBJ1-5; V: TRBV20-1; D: .; size: .
DNA: TGCAGTGCTAGAGGGCAGCAGACCCAGTACTTC; CDR3: CSARGQQTQYF; J: TRBJ2-5; V: TRBV20-1; D: .; size: few
DNA: TGTGCCAGCAGTTTACAGGGGGCCTCTCAGCCCCAGCATTTT; CDR3: CASSLQGASQPQHF; J: TRBJ1-5; V: TRBV27; D: TRBD1; size: .
DNA: TGTGCCAGCAGCCAAGGACAGGGAACAGAGACCCAGTACTTC; CDR3: CASSQGQGTETQYF; J: TRBJ2-5; V: TRBV7-9; D: TRBD1; size: .
DNA: TGTGCCAGCAGCTTAATAGACAGGGATGTAACCGCAGACCTCTCCTACAATGAGCAGTTCTTC; CDR3: CASSLIDRDVTADLSYNEQFF; J: TRBJ2-1; V: TRBV7-9; D: TRBD1; size: many
DNA: TGTGCCAGCAGCTTCGACTATGGTGAGCAGTTCTTC; CDR3: CASSFDYGEQFF; J: TRBJ2-1; V: TRBV11-2; D: .; size: many
DNA: TGTGCCAGCTCCGCGGGGGGGGGGTCCTACAATGAGCAGTTCTTC; CDR3: CASSAGGGSYNEQFF; J: TRBJ2-1; V: TRBV28; D: TRBD2; size: few
DNA: TGTGCCAGCAGCTTAGGAGGACAGGGGACCCACGAGCAGTACTTC; CDR3: CASSLGGQGTHEQYF; J: TRBJ2-7; V: TRBV11-3; D: TRBD1; size: few
DNA: TGCGCCAGCAGCTCCCGGGGGGGCCGCACAGATACGCAGTATTTT; CDR3: CASSSRGGRTDTQYF; J: TRBJ2-3; V: TRBV4-1; D: TRBD2; size: few
DNA: TGCAGTGCTAGACAGGGGGCTGGTGAGACCCAGTACTTC; CDR3: CSARQGAGETQYF; J: TRBJ2-5; V: TRBV20-1; D: TRBD1; size: few
DNA: TGCGCCAGCAGCCAAGGGCCTCTTGGGGGGGGCACAGATACGCAGTATTTT; CDR3: CASSQGPLGGGTDTQYF; J: TRBJ2-3; V: TRBV4-1; D: TRBD2; size: .
DNA: TGTGCCAGCAGTTTAACTAGCGGGGGGGCCTCCGCAGATACGCAGTATTTT; CDR3: CASSLTSGGASADTQYF; J: TRBJ2-3; V: TRBV12-3/TRBV12-4; D: TRBD2; size: .
DNA: TGTGCCAGCAGCATCAGCCTGTTGGGGGCCAGGGGCTACACCTTC; CDR3: CASSISLLGARGYTF; J: TRBJ1-2; V: TRBV4-2; D: .; size: few
DNA: TGTGCCAGCAGCTTGCGGACTAGCTGGGCCGGGGAGCTGTTTTTT; CDR3: CASSLRTSWAGELFF; J: TRBJ2-2; V: TRBV7-2; D: TRBD2; size: few
DNA: TGTGCCAGCAGCTTAGCGTTGACAGATAATGAAAAACTGTTTTTT; CDR3: CASSLALTDNEKLFF; J: TRBJ1-4; V: TRBV7-4; D: .; size: .
DNA: TGTGCCAGCAGCTCGACAGGGAAGGTGTTTTTT; CDR3: CASSSTGKVFF; J: TRBJ1-4; V: TRBV7-2; D: TRBD1; size: many
DNA: TGCAGTGCTAGGGATTTTAGCCCCGGAGGCCCTGAAGCTTTCTTT; CDR3: CSARDFSPGGPEAFF; J: TRBJ1-1; V: TRBV20-1; D: .; size: .
DNA: TGTGCCAGCAGCTTCCCCACTCAAGAGACCCAGTACTTC; CDR3: CASSFPTQETQYF; J: TRBJ2-5; V: TRBV7-2; D: .; size: many
DNA: TGTGCCAGCAGTGTGGGACCGGCCATCTCTGGGGCCAACGTCCTGACTTTC; CDR3: CASSVGPAISGANVLTF; J: TRBJ2-6; V: TRBV6-1; D: .; size: .
DNA: TGCAGTGCCATAACAGGGGTAGGAACAAATCAGCCCCAGCATTTT; CDR3: CSAITGVGTNQPQHF; J: TRBJ1-5; V: TRBV20-1; D: TRBD1; size: few
DNA: TGTGCCAGCAGCACCCGGGATGGGGCCCGCTACGAGCAGTACTTC; CDR3: CASSTRDGARYEQYF; J: TRBJ2-7; V: TRBV6-2/TRBV6-3; D: .; size: many
DNA: TGTGCCAGCAGTTACTCGGAGACAGGGGCCTATGGCTACACCTTC; CDR3: CASSYSETGAYGYTF; J: TRBJ1-2; V: TRBV6-6; D: TRBD1; size: many
DNA: TGCGCCAGCAGCCAAGCCACAGGGATGAACACTGAAGCTTTCTTT; CDR3: CASSQATGMNTEAFF; J: TRBJ1-1; V: TRBV4-3; D: .; size: .
DNA: TGTGCCAGCAGCTACCTCCCTGGGGGCACTGAAGCTTTCTTT; CDR3: CASSYLPGGTEAFF; J: TRBJ1-1; V: TRBV5-6; D: .; size: .
DNA: TGTGCCAGCAGTCCCCGCCTCGCCCGGAACACCATATATTTT; CDR3: CASSPRLARNTIYF; J: TRBJ1-3; V: TRBV12-3/TRBV12-4; D: .; size: many
DNA: TGTGCCAGCAGTTACGCACAGGGTCGGGAGCAGTACTTC; CDR3: CASSYAQGREQYF; J: TRBJ2-7; V: TRBV6-5; D: .; size: .
DNA: TGTGCCAGCAGCTCGGCGCGTCAGCCCCAGCATTTT; CDR3: CASSSARQPQHF; J: TRBJ1-5; V: TRBV12-3/TRBV12-4; D: .; size: many
DNA: TGTGCCACCAGCAGAGACAGGGGGCCGGATAACTATGGCTACACCTTC; CDR3: CATSRDRGPDNYGYTF; J: TRBJ1-2; V: TRBV15; D: TRBD1; size: few
DNA: TGTGCCAGCAGCTTACTCTGGGCTAGCGGGGGGACCCAGTACTTC; CDR3: CASSLLWASGGTQYF; J: TRBJ2-5; V: TRBV7-2; D: TRBD2; size: many
DNA: TGCGCCAGCAGCCAAGGTCCAGGGGACTCCTACGAGCAGTACTTC; CDR3: CASSQGPGDSYEQYF; J: TRBJ2-7; V: TRBV4-3; D: .; size: many
DNA: TGTGCCAGCAGTCCTCCATCACGGAAACTGTTTTTT; CDR3: CASSPPSRKLFF; J: TRBJ1-4; V: TRBV12-3/TRBV12-4; D: .; size: many
DNA: TGTGCCAGCAGCTTATCCGGACAGGGGGCGGGTCAGCCCCAGCATTTT; CDR3: CASSLSGQGAGQPQHF; J: TRBJ1-5; V: TRBV7-9; D: TRBD1; size: few
DNA: TGTGCCAGCAGCGAGACTAGCGGGGTCACAGATACGCAGTATTTT; CDR3: CASSETSGVTDTQYF; J: TRBJ2-3; V: TRBV7-9; D: TRBD2; size: .
DNA: TGCGCCAGCAGCCAAGATGGGGGTGAGCAGTTCTTC; CDR3: CASSQDGGEQFF; J: TRBJ2-1; V: TRBV4-1; D: .; size: few
DNA: TGTGCCAGCAGCCACGGGGACACGACCTACGAGCAGTACTTC; CDR3: CASSHGDTTYEQYF; J: TRBJ2-7; V: TRBV14; D: .; size: .